Sequencing of this TCR beta chain was carried out in a study of blood T cell repertoires in COVID-19 (dated by TCRdb to 2020 to 2022). In terms of the full investigation: Samples from collaborators originated in the United States, Italy and Spain and spanned both the acute and convalescent phases of COVID-19. Where HLA class I and class II types were available, the types were taken from metadata supplied by the sample provider, not from assay-based typing. Deeply sampled blood TCRbeta repertoires from subjects exposed to, actively infected with, or recovered from COVID-19 were included in the dataset. The repertoires were released in a freely available public database intended as a resource for research on the immune response to SARS-CoV-2. The samples were drawn from the first 160 participants of the ongoing ImmuneRACE study and from 950 to 1,500 subjects provided by 6 global collaborators. The prospective study material was composed of cDNA or gDNA derived from T cells, B-cell-depleted T cells, or PBMCs. The sample metadata nearly always contained a de-identified subject ID, COVID-19 status, age in years and sex. What the work shows at the level of the full study, not this receptor alone: The amount of clinical and demographic metadata varied by source and participant and was provided uncurated.

Participants in the prospective study were enrolled through a virtual design, were aged about 18 to 89 years, and lived in approximately 25 United States geographic areas. In the prospective study, cohorts were assigned on the basis of participant-reported clinical history obtained from a screening survey and a study questionnaire. Recovered participants in ImmuneRACE Cohort 3 were defined by two consecutive negative NP/OP PCR tests, clearance by a healthcare professional, or resolution of symptoms. Each participant in the prospective study had whole blood, serum and a nasopharyngeal or oropharyngeal swab collected by mobile phlebotomists. Participants in the prospective study had the option to provide additional blood draws and questionnaires over a 2-month period. Blood samples from the prospective study were shipped frozen or at room temperature prior to DNA extraction. The CDR3 measures 13 amino acids from cysteine to phenylalanine. Just the 39-base CDR3 DNA is kept, in frame starting at base 1. As encoded in the germline V gene, CDR1 is SGHDN while CDR2 is FVKESK. Trimming removed 8 bases from V and 3 bases from J, leaving 13 bases between the germline ends.

There are a few counts of this clone. Its target antigen remains unknown. Per-base quality was not reported, and no clone a single base away is much larger than it. TCRbeta CDR3 regions were amplified from genomic DNA using the immunoSEQ Assay, a bias-controlled multiplex PCR. Concerning the study's data processing: Within the assay, amplification of reference gene primers was used to estimate how many nucleated cells each sample contained. To quantify the absolute abundance of each unique TCRbeta CDR3 rearrangement, sequence reads were collapsed and filtered. For each sample, productive Simpson clonality was calculated by taking the square root of Simpson's diversity index across productive rearrangements. What TCRdb holds here is the immuneACCESS table cut down to in-frame rearrangements. Part of the clones is not present; checked against another copy, under half of the missing clones reflect an unresolved V gene, and the others are unexplained. V, J and clone size were drawn from that table, and D and trimming were deduced from the DNA. This sample has 140,000 to 150,000 clones in its table, and roughly 90% of those were observed once. Around 4.5% of the sample belongs to the ten largest clones.

The receptor comes from a man aged 45 to 65 who had recovered from COVID-19. The chain couples TRBV14 to TRBJ1-2; the D gene cannot be named for sure. The sample was PBMCs or T cells enriched from blood (not recorded which). The DNA sequence is TGTGCCAGCGAACCCCGGTCGGACTATGGCTACACCTTC. This sequence encodes CASEPRSDYGYTF.